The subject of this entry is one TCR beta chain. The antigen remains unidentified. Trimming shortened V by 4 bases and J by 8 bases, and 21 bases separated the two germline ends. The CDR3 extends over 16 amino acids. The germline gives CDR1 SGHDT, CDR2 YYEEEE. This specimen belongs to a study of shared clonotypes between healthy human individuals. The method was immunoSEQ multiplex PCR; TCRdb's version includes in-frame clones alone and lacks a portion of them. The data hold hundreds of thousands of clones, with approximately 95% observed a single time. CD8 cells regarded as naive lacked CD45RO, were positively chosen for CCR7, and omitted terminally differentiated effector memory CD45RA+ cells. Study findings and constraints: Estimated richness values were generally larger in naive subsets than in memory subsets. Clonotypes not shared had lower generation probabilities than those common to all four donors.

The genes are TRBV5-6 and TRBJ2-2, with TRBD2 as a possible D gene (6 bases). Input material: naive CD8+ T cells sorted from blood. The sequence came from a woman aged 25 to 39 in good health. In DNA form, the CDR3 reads TGTGCCAGCAGCAGGCCAGCATCGGGGGTCCTTGGGGAGCTGTTTTTT. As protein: CASSRPASGVLGELFF.